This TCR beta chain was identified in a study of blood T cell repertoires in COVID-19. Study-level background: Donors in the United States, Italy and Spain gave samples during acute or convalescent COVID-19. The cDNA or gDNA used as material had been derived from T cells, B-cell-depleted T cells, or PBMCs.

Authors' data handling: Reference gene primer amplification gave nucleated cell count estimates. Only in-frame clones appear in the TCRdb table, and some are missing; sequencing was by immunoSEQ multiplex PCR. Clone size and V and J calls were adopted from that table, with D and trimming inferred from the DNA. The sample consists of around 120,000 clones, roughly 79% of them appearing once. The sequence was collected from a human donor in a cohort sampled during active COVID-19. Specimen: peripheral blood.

CDR3: CASSRTGGTEAFF. CDR3 bases: TGTGCCAGCAGTCGAACCGGGGGCACTGAAGCTTTCTTT. V gene TRBV6-6 combines with J gene TRBJ1-1; a possible D gene is TRBD1 (5 bases). CDR3 length: 13 amino acids. The ends were cut back, 5 bases at V and 4 bases at J, with 11 bases in the middle. Per the germline V gene, CDR1 is MNHNY and CDR2 is SVGAGI (reference sequence).